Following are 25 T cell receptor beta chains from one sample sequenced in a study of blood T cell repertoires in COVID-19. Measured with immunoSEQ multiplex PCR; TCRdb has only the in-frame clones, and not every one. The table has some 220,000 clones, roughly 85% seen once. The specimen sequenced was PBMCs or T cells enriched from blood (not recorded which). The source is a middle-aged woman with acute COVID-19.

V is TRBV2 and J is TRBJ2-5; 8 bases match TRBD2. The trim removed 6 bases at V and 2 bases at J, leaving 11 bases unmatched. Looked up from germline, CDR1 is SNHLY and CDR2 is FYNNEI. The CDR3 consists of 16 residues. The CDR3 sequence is CASRASYSGAQETQYF. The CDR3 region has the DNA TGTGCCAGCAGAGCCTCATATAGCGGGGCTCAAGAGACCCAGTACTTC.

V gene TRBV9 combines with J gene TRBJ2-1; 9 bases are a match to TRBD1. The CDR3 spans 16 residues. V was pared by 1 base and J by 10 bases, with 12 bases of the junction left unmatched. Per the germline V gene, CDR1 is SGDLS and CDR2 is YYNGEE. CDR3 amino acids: CASSVSGTGTQLEQFF. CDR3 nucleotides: TGTGCCAGCAGCGTATCCGGGACAGGGACACAATTAGAGCAGTTCTTC.

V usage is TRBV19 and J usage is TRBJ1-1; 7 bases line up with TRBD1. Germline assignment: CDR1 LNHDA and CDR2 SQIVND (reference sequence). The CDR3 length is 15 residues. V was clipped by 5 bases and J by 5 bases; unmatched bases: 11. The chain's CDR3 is CASSDRQGRYTEAFF. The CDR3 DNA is TGTGCCAGTAGTGATCGACAGGGTCGGTATACTGAAGCTTTCTTT.

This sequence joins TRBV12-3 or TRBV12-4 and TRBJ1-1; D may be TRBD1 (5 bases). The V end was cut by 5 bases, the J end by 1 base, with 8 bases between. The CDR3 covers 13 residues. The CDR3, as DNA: TGTGCCAGCAGTATGACAGAGAACACTGAAGCTTTCTTT. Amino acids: CASSMTENTEAFF.

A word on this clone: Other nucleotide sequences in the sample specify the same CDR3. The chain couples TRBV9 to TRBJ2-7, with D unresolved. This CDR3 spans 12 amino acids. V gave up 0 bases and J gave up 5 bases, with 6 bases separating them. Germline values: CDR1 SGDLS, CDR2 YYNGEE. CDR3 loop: CASSVAGDEQYF. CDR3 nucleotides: TGTGCCAGCAGCGTAGCCGGAGACGAGCAGTACTTC.

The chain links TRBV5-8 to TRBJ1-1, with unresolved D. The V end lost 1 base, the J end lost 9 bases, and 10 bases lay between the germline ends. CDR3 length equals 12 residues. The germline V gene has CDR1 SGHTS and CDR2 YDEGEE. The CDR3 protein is CASSLPSEKAFF. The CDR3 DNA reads TGTGCCAGCAGCTTGCCGTCAGAAAAAGCTTTCTTT.

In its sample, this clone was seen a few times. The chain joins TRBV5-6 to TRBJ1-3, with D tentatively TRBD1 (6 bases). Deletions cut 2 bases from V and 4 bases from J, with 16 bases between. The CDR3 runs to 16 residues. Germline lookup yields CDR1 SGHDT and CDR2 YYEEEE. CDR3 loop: CASSLTGTKLGNTIYF. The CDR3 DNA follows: TGTGCCAGCAGCTTAACCGGGACAAAACTCGGAAACACCATATATTTT.

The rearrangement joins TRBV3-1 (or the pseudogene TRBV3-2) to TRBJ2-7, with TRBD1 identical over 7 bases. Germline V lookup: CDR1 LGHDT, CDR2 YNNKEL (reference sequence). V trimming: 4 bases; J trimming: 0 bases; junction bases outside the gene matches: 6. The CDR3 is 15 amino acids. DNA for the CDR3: TGTGCCAGCAGCCCCGGGACAGCCTCCTCCTACGAGCAGTACTTC. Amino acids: CASSPGTASSYEQYF.

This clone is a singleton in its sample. CDR3 in amino acids: CAISGTLGLYEQYF. Here the CDR3 DNA reads TGTGCCATCAGTGGGACCCTAGGACTCTACGAGCAGTACTTC. The rearrangement joins TRBV10-3 to TRBJ2-7, with D maybe TRBD2 (5 bases). The V gene's germline CDR1 is ENHRY and CDR2 SYGVKD. The V end lost 4 bases, the J end lost 3 bases, and 13 bases lay between the germline ends. This CDR3 comprises 14 residues.

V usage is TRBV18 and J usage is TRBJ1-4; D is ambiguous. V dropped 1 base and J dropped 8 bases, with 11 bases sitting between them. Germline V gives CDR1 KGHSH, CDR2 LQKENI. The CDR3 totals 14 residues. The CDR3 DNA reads TGTGCCAGCTCACCACAGGGTAGGAGGGAAAAACTGTTTTTT. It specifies CASSPQGRREKLFF.

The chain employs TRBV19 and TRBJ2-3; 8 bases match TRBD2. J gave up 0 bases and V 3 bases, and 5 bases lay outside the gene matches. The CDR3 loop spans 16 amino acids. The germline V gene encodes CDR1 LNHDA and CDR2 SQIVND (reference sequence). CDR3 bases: TGTGCCAGTAGTATGAGGGCGGGGGGCAGCACAGATACGCAGTATTTT. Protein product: CASSMRAGGSTDTQYF.

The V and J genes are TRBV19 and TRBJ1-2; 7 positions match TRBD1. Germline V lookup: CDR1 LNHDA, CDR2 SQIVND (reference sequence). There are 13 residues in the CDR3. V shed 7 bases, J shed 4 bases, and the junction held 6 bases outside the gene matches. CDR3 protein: CASKQTGPYGYTF. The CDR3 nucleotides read TGTGCCAGTAAGCAGACAGGGCCCTATGGCTACACCTTC.

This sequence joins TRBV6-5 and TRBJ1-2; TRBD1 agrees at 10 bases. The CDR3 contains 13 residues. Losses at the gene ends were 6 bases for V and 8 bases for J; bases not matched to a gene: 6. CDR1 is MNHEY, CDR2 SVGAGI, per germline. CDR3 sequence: CASRLTGGGGYTF. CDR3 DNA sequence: TGTGCCAGCAGATTGACAGGGGGCGGGGGCTACACCTTC.

CDR3 DNA: TGTGCCAGCAGCGAAGGGACAGCCACCTATAGCAATCAGCCCCAGCATTTT. This codes for CASSEGTATYSNQPQHF. This chain connects TRBV7-9 to TRBJ1-5; TRBD1 matches at 7 bases. CDR1 is SEHNR and CDR2 is FQNEAQ in the germline V gene (reference sequence). The J segment lost 0 bases and the V segment lost 5 bases, leaving 10 bases of the junction unmatched. This CDR3 region has 17 residues.

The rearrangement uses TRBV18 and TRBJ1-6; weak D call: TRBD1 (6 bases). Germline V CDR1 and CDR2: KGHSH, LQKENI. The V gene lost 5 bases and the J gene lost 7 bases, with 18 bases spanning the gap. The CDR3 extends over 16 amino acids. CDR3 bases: TGTGCCAGCTCATCAGGACAGTGGGGGAGAAATTCACCCCTCCACTTT. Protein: CASSSGQWGRNSPLHF.

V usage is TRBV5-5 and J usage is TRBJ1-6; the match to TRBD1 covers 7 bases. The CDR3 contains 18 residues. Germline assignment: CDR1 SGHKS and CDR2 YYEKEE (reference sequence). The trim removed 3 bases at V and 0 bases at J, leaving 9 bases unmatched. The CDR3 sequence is CASSSTGSPSSYNSPLHF. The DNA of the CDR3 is TGTGCCAGCAGCTCGACAGGGTCTCCTAGCTCCTATAATTCACCCCTCCACTTT.

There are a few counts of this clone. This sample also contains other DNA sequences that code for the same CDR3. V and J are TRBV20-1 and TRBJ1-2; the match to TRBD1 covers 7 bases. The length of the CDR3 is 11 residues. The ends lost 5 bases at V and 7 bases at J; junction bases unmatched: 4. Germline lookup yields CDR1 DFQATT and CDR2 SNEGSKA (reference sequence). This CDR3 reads CSAREGAGYTF. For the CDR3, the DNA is TGCAGTGCTCGCGAGGGGGCTGGCTACACCTTC.

CDR3: CASSIDLSFGTGVLNTEAFF. CDR3 nucleotides: TGTGCCAGTAGTATAGATCTGTCGTTCGGGACAGGGGTTCTGAACACTGAAGCTTTCTTT. The gene calls are TRBV19 and TRBJ1-1; 10 bases fit TRBD1. In germline, CDR1 is LNHDA, CDR2 SQIVND (reference sequence). The junction had 13 bases not matched to a gene; V was cut back by 0 bases and J by 0 bases. The CDR3 runs to 20 residues.

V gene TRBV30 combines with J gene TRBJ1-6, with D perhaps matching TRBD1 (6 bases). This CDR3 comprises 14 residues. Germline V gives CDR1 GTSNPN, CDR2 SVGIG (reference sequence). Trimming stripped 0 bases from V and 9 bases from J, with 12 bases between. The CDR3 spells CAWSVQGRGSPLHF. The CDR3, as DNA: TGTGCCTGGAGTGTACAGGGAAGGGGTTCACCCCTCCACTTT.

In DNA, the CDR3 is TGTGCCAGCAGTTCACTCAGGGGGCGCTCCCCAGATACGCAGTATTTT. Translation gives CASSSLRGRSPDTQYF. The rearrangement joins TRBV25-1 to TRBJ2-3, with TRBD1 identical over 8 bases. V gave up 5 bases and J gave up 4 bases; unmatched junction bases: 11. This CDR3 contains 16 residues. Looked up from germline, CDR1 is MGHDK and CDR2 is SYGVNS.

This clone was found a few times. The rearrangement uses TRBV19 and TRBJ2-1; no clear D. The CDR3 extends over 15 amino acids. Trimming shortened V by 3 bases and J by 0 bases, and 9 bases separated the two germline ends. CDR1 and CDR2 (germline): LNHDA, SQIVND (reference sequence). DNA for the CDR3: TGTGCCAGTAGTATTGGCCGAAGCTCCTACAATGAGCAGTTCTTC. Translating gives CASSIGRSSYNEQFF.

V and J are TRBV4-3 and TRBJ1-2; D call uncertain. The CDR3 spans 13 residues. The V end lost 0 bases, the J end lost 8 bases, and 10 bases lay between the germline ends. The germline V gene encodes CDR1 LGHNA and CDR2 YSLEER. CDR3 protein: CASSQDNPGGYTF. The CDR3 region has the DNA TGCGCCAGCAGCCAAGATAATCCGGGGGGCTACACCTTC.

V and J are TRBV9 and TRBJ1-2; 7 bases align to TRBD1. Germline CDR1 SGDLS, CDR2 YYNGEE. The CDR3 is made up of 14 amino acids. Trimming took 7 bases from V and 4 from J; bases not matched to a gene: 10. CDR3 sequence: CASEGAGRSYGYTF. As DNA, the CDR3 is TGTGCCAGCGAGGGGGCAGGCCGAAGCTATGGCTACACCTTC.

The CDR3 region has the DNA TGCGCCAGCAGCTTGGCCTACAGGGATACAGATACGCAGTATTTT. It yields the protein CASSLAYRDTDTQYF. V gene TRBV5-1 combines with J gene TRBJ2-3; possibly TRBD1 for D (6 bases). The CDR3 sequence is 15 residues long. The ends were cut back, 0 bases at V and 3 bases at J, with 11 bases in the middle. The germline V gene encodes CDR1 SGHRS and CDR2 YFSETQ.

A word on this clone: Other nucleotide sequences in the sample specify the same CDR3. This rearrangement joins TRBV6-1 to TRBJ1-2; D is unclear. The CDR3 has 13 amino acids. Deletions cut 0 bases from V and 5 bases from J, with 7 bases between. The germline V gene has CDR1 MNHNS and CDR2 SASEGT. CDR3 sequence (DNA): TGTGCCAGCAGTGAAGCTCGCGGATATGGCTACACCTTC. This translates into CASSEARGYGYTF.